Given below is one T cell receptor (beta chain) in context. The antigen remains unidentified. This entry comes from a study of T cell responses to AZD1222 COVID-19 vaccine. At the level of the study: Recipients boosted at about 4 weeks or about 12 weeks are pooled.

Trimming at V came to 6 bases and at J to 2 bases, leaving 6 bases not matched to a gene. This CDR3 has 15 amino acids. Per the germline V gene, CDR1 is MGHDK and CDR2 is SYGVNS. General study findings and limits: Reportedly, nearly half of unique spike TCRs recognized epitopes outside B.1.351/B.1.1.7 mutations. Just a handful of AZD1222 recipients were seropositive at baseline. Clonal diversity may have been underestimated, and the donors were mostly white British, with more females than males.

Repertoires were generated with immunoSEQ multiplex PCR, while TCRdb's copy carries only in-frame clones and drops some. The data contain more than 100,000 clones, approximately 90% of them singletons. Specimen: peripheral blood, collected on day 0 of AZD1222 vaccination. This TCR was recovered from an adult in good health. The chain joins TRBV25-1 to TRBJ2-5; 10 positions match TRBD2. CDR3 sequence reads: CASRTRTSGQETQYF. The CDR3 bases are TGTGCCAGCAGGACTCGGACTAGCGGACAAGAGACCCAGTACTTC.